These 4 T cell receptor beta chains were sequenced from one sample in a study of a mutant IDH1 vaccine in newly diagnosed glioma (dated by TCRdb to the early 2020s). These TCRs are of unknown antigen specificity. The sample's time point label is to be understood as: week 23, last vaccination. Each vaccine dose was 300 ug of a 20-mer mutant IDH1 peptide in Montanide, given subcutaneously with topical imiquimod. The library was built by means of the immunoSEQ multiplex PCR assay. Imported from immuneACCESS, the table was reduced by TCRdb to in-frame sequences with V and J called. These copies leave out some clones; in studies compared against another copy, an unresolved V gene accounts for under half, and the cause of the remainder is not known. The sample table lists some 70,000 clones, 75% to 90% of them with a count of one. The ten largest clones represent more than 10% of the sample. The material sequenced was PBMCs, taken from a glioma patient whose treatment included an IDH1 peptide vaccine. These receptors all come from a man aged 18 to 30 with glioma.

This clone has just one count. The gene calls are TRBV12-5 and TRBJ2-3; maybe TRBD2 (5 bases). V lost 0 bases and J 10 bases, leaving 14 bases between the germline ends. The CDR3 totals 14 residues. Germline CDR1 and CDR2: LGHNT and FRNRAP. CDR3 sequence reads: CASGLVRITRAQYF. The CDR3 nucleotides read TGTGCTAGTGGTTTGGTACGAATTACGAGGGCGCAGTATTTT.

The CDR3 spells CASNGQGNLEAFF. CDR3 DNA sequence: TGCGCCAGCAATGGACAGGGGAACCTTGAAGCTTTCTTT. The V call is TRBV5-1, the J call TRBJ1-1, with 9 bases fitting TRBD1. The CDR3 loop spans 13 amino acids. CDR1 is SGHRS, CDR2 YFSETQ, per germline. V gave up 6 bases and J gave up 7 bases; unmatched junction bases: 7.

V usage is TRBV28 and J usage is TRBJ1-5; TRBD1 matches 7 bases. Germline V CDR1 and CDR2: MDHEN, SYDVKM. The junction had 7 bases not matched to a gene; V was cut back by 6 bases and J by 5 bases. The CDR3 is 14 amino acids. Here the CDR3 reads CASRQGLVHQPQHF. The CDR3 coding sequence is TGTGCCAGCAGACAGGGGTTAGTACATCAGCCCCAGCATTTT.

This rearrangement joins TRBV7-9 to TRBJ1-2, with 7 nucleotides matching TRBD1. This CDR3 is built from 12 residues. V shed 5 bases, J shed 4 bases, and the junction held 1 base outside the gene matches. Germline CDR1 SEHNR, CDR2 FQNEAQ (reference sequence). The CDR3 DNA is TGTGCCAGCAGCCGGACAGGCTATGGCTACACCTTC. Translated: CASSRTGYGYTF.